This T cell receptor (beta chain) was obtained from a study of control samples from healthy donors and cancer patients (dated by TCRdb to 2019 to 2021). There are 15 amino acids in the CDR3, from cysteine to phenylalanine inclusive. CDR3 DNA only is kept here, 45 bases in frame from base 1. For CDR1 and CDR2, the germline V gene (reference sequence) lists LNHDA and SQIVND. The V and J ends are trimmed by 4 bases and 5 bases, leaving 15 bases between them. Receptor libraries were prepared by the immunoSEQ multiplex PCR assay. Not all clones reach the TCRdb copy of this immuneACCESS table, which keeps in-frame sequences only. Checked studies attribute under half of the gap to unresolved V genes and leave the rest unexplained. The sample table shows 78,000 or so clones, and 84% are seen once. Clones ranked in the top ten supply more than 12% of the sample. With respect to this clone: The antigen it binds to is not known. Within one base of it there is no much larger clone, and no base qualities were kept.

Sequenced input: blood. Recombination joined TRBV19 with TRBJ1-5; TRBD1 is a weak D gene call, 5 bases matching. The TCR sequence derives from a man aged 45-60 years in good health. The CDR3 corresponds to CASSNVGGGHQPQHF. The DNA sequence is TGTGCCAGTAGTAACGTGGGGGGAGGGCATCAGCCCCAGCATTTT.